The next 6 T cell receptor beta chains were all read from a single sample in a study of vaccination effects on CD4 cells after COVID-19. Here immunoSEQ multiplex PCR was the method, and the copy in TCRdb shows in-frame clones only, minus some. The sample contains tens of thousands of clones, nearly 80% of which appear only once. Antigen-specific CD4+ T cells expanded by the ViraFEST assay with viral peptide pools were then sequenced. With roughly 9 days of culture completed, CD4+ T cells were isolated. Recipients of the vaccine had no prior SARS-CoV-2 infection and negative nucleocapsid antibodies. The antigens these receptors bind are not known. The specimen comprised CD4+ T cells from PBMCs cultured with HCoV-OC43 spike peptides, sampled before COVID-19 vaccination. Subset noted: HCoV-OC43 spike overlapping peptide pool stimulation. All receptors derive from a human donor who received a COVID-19 vaccine.

The chain recombines TRBV7-9 with TRBJ2-1; 11 bases are a match to TRBD2. Germline V gene sequence: CDR1 SEHNR, CDR2 FQNEAQ (reference sequence). The CDR3 has 15 amino acids. Trimming took 1 base from V and 10 from J; bases not matched to a gene: 6. The CDR3 spells CASSLELAGAHEQFF. The CDR3 DNA reads TGTGCCAGCAGCTTAGAACTAGCGGGGGCCCACGAGCAGTTCTTC.

This rearrangement joins TRBV10-3 to TRBJ2-2; D is unresolved. V dropped 7 bases and J dropped 4 bases, with 7 bases sitting between them. The CDR3 has 12 residues. Looked up from germline, CDR1 is ENHRY and CDR2 is SYGVKD. The CDR3 is CAIKGGTGELFF. CDR3 sequence (DNA): TGTGCCATCAAGGGTGGCACCGGGGAGCTGTTTTTT.

This clone was observed once. The chain has TRBV2 and TRBJ2-1; possibly TRBD1 for D (5 bases). Germline V gives CDR1 SNHLY, CDR2 FYNNEI. Trimming pared 4 bases from V and 5 bases from J, leaving 15 bases between. This CDR3 region has 15 residues. The DNA of the CDR3 is TGTGCCAGCAGTGTTAGATTGGCAGGGAACAATGAGCAGTTCTTC. As protein: CASSVRLAGNNEQFF.

The genes are TRBV28 and TRBJ2-1; TRBD1 is a possible D gene (5 bases). The CDR3 has 15 residues. Germline V lookup: CDR1 MDHEN, CDR2 SYDVKM. V was shortened by 6 bases and J by 2 bases, with 14 bases between the two germline ends. CDR3 in DNA: TGTGCCAGCAGGCCACCCAGGGTGGCCTACAATGAGCAGTTCTTC. Its translation is CASRPPRVAYNEQFF.

This rearrangement joins TRBV5-1 to TRBJ2-2; 10 positions match TRBD1. CDR1 SGHRS and CDR2 YFSETQ come from the germline V gene. The CDR3 runs 15 residues. The V segment lost 4 bases and the J segment 4 bases; nucleotides outside the gene matches: 4. The CDR3 reads CASSARDRGTGELFF. In nucleotides, the CDR3 is TGCGCCAGCAGCGCTCGGGACAGGGGCACCGGGGAGCTGTTTTTT.

This chain joins TRBV25-1 and TRBJ1-4, with a weak D call TRBD1 (6 bases). With 6 bases removed from V and 8 bases from J, the gap between germline ends came to 19 bases. Germline V CDR1 and CDR2: MGHDK, SYGVNS. The CDR3 has 15 residues. The CDR3 DNA sequence: TGTGCCAGCAGCCCAGGGGTACAGGGCGAAGAAAAACTGTTTTTT. It specifies CASSPGVQGEEKLFF.